The text below deals with one T cell receptor beta chain. The entry originates in a study of technical replicates of blood from a handful of donors. Profiling relied on immunoSEQ multiplex PCR, and the TCRdb table lists in-frame clones only, not all of them. This table holds about 97,000 clones, 95% to 96% found once. The CDR3 has 18 residues. From germline, CDR1 is SEHNR and CDR2 FQNEAQ (reference sequence). With 2 bases clipped from V and 5 bases from J, the junction kept 16 bases outside the gene matches. This sequence joins TRBV7-9 and TRBJ2-3; 7 bases fit TRBD2. The sequence was collected from a human donor in good health. What was sequenced was T cells isolated from PBMCs. In DNA form, the CDR3 reads TGTGCCAGCAGCTTAAAATTGCTCGGGCGGGAGAGGGGAGATACGCAGTATTTT. Its translation is CASSLKLLGRERGDTQYF. Full variable domain (outside the CDR3, taken from reference TRBV7-9 and TRBJ2-3): DTGVSQNPRHKITKRGQNVTFRCDPISEHNRLYWYRQTLGQGPEFLTYFQNEAQLEKSRLLSDRFSAERPKGSFSTLEIQRTEQGDSAMYLCASSLKLLGRERGDTQYFGPGTRLTVL.